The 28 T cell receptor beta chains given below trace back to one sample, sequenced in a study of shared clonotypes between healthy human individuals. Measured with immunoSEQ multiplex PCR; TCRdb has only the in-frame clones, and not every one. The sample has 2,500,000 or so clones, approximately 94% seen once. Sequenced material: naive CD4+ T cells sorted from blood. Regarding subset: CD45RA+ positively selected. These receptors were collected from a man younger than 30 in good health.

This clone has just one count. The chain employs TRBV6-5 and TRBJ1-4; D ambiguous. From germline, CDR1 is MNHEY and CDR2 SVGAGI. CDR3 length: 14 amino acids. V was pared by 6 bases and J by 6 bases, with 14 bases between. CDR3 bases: TGTGCCAGCAGCCGTTCCCCGGGCGATGAAAAACTGTTTTTT. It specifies CASSRSPGDEKLFF.

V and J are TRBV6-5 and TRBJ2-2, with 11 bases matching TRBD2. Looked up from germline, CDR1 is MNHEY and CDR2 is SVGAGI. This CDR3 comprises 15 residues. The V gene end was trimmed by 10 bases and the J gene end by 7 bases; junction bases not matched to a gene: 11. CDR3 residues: CATRGLAAPLGELFF. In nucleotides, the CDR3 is TGTGCCACCAGGGGACTAGCGGCCCCGCTCGGGGAGCTGTTTTTT.

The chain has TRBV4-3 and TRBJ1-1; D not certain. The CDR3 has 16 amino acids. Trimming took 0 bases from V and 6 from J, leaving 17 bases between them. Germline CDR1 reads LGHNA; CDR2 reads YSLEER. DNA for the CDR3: TGCGCCAGCAGCCAAGATGTTTCGGCGGGTTGGGCTGAAGCTTTCTTT. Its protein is CASSQDVSAGWAEAFF.

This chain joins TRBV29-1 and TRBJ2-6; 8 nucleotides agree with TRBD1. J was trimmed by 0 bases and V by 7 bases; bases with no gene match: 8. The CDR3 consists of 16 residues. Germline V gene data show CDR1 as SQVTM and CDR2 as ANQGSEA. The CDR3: CSAGQGPGSGANVLTF. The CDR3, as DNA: TGCAGCGCCGGACAGGGACCGGGCTCTGGGGCCAACGTCCTGACTTTC.

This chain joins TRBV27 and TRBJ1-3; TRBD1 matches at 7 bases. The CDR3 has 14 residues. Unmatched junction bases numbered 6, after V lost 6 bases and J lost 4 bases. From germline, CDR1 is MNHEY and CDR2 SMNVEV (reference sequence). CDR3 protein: CASRRTGDGNTIYF. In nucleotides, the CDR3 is TGTGCCAGCAGACGCACAGGGGACGGAAACACCATATATTTT.

CDR3 bases: TGTGCCAGCGCCCCAGACAGGGGTAGGGGTACGCAGTATTTT. Amino acid sequence: CASAPDRGRGTQYF. This sequence joins TRBV6-5 and TRBJ2-3, with 8 bases identical to TRBD1. CDR1 MNHEY and CDR2 SVGAGI come from the germline V gene. With V trimmed by 8 bases and J by 8 bases, 12 bases remained unmatched. The CDR3 spans 14 residues.

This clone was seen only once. The CDR3: CASSSLDTQYF. The CDR3 DNA follows: TGTGCCAGCAGCTCTTTAGATACGCAGTATTTT. The V gene is TRBV7-9, the J gene TRBJ2-3; D gene unclear. Germline assignment: CDR1 SEHNR and CDR2 FQNEAQ (reference sequence). The V end was cut by 4 bases, the J end by 5 bases, with 4 bases between. This CDR3 comprises 11 residues.

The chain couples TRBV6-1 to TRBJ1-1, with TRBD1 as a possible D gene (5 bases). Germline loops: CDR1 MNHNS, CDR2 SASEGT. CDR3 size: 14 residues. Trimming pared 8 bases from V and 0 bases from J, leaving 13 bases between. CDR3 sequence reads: CASRGRGMNTEAFF. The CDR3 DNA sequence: TGTGCCAGCCGAGGCCGGGGGATGAACACTGAAGCTTTCTTT.

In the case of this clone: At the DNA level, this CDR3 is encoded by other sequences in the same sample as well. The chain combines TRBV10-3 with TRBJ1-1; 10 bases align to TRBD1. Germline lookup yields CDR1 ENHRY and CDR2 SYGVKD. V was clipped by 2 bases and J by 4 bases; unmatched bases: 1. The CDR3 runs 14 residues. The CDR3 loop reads CAISEGQGGTEAFF. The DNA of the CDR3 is TGTGCCATCAGTGAGGGACAGGGGGGCACTGAAGCTTTCTTT.

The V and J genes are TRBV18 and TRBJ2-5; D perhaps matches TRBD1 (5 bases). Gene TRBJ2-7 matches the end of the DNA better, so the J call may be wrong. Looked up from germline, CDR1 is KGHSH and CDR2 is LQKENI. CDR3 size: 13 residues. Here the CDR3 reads CASSATEAYEQYF. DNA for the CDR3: TGTGCCAGCTCAGCGACAGAAGCCTACGAGCAGTACTTC.

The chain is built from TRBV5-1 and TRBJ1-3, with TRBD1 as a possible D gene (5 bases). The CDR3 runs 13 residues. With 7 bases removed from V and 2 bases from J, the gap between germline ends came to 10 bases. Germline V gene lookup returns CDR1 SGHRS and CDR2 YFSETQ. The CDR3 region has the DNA TGCGCCAGCGGGGCTCAGCCTGGAAACACCATATATTTT. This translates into CASGAQPGNTIYF. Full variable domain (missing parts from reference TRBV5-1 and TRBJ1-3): KAGVTQTPRYLIKTRGQQVTLSCSPISGHRSVSWYQQTPGQGLQFLFEYFSETQRNKGNFPGRFSGRQFSNSRSEMNVSTLELGDSALYLCASGAQPGNTIYFGEGSWLTVV.

In nucleotides, the CDR3 is TGTGCCTGGACTGGGACAGGAGGATTCTATGGCTACACCTTC. Protein product: CAWTGTGGFYGYTF. This sequence joins TRBV30 and TRBJ1-2; TRBD1 aligns across 8 bases. The CDR3 consists of 14 residues. The ends lost 4 bases at V and 4 bases at J; junction bases unmatched: 8. The germline CDR1 and CDR2 sequences are GTSNPN and SVGIG (reference sequence).

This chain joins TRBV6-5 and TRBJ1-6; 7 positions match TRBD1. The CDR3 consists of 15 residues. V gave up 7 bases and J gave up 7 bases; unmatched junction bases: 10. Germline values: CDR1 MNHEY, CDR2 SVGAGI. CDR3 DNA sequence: TGTGCCAGCAAGGGAAACAGGGGTTACAATTCACCCCTCCACTTT. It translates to CASKGNRGYNSPLHF.

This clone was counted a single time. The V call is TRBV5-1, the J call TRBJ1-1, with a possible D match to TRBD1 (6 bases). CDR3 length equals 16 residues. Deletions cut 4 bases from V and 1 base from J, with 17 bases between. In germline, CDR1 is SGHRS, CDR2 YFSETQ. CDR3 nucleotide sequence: TGCGCCAGCAGCCAGTTACCGACAGGAGCGAACACTGAAGCTTTCTTT. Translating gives CASSQLPTGANTEAFF.

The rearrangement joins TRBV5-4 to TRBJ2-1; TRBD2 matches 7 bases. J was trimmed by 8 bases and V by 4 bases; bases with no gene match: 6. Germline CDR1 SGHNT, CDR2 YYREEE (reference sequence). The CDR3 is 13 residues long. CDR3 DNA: TGTGCCAGCAGCGCCGGAGGGAGGGATGAGCAGTTCTTC. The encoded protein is CASSAGGRDEQFF.

Here the CDR3 DNA reads TGCAGCGTTGATAGGACAGGGGGTGAGACCCAGTACTTC. It specifies CSVDRTGGETQYF. The V and J genes are TRBV29-1 and TRBJ2-5, with 10 bases aligning to TRBD1. Per germline, CDR1 SQVTM and CDR2 ANQGSEA. The trim removed 3 bases at V and 5 bases at J, leaving 3 bases unmatched. The CDR3 runs 13 residues. Complete variable domain (other parts from reference TRBV29-1 and TRBJ2-5): SAVISQKPSRDICQRGTSLTIQCQVDSQVTMMFWYRQQPGQSLTLIATANQGSEATYESGFVIDKFPISRPNLTFSTLTVSNMSPEDSSIYLCSVDRTGGETQYFGPGTRLLVL.

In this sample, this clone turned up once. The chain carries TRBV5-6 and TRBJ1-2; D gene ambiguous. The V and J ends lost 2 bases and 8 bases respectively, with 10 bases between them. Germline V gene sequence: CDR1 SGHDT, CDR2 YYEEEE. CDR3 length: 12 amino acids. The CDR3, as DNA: TGTGCCAGCAGCTTAAATCAGATGGGCTACACCTTC. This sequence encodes CASSLNQMGYTF.

This CDR3 reads CASSSLGGRAYEQYF. Written as DNA, the CDR3 is TGCGCCAGCAGCTCCCTAGGGGGGAGGGCCTACGAGCAGTACTTC. The chain joins TRBV5-1 to TRBJ2-5; possible D gene TRBD2, 7 bases. The J call may be wrong; the DNA end is better matched by TRBJ2-7. This CDR3 contains 15 residues. Germline V gene data show CDR1 as SGHRS and CDR2 as YFSETQ.

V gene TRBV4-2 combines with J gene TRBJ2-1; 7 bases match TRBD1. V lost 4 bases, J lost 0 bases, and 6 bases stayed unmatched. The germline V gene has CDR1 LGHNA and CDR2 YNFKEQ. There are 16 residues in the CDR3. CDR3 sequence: CASSLVTGYSYNEQFF. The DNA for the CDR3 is TGTGCCAGCAGCCTCGTGACAGGGTACTCCTACAATGAGCAGTTCTTC.

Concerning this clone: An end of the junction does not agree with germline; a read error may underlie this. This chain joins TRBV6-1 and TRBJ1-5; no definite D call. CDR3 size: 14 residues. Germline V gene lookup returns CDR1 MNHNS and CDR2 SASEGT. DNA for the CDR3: TGTGCCAGCAGCGAAGAACCCCAGGCTCGGCCCCAGCATTTT. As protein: CASSEEPQARPQHF.

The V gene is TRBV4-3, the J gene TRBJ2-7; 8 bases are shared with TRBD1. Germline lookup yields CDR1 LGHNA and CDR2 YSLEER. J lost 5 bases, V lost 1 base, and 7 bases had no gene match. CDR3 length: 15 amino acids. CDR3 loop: CASSQGRTGYDEQYF. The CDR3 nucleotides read TGCGCCAGCAGCCAAGGTAGGACAGGGTACGACGAGCAGTACTTC.

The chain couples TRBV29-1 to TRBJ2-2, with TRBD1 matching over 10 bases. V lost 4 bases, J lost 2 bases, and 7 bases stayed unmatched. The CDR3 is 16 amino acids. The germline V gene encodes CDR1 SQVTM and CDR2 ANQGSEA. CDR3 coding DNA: TGCAGCGTTGGCTCGCGACAGGGGGCTAACACCGGGGAGCTGTTTTTT. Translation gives CSVGSRQGANTGELFF.

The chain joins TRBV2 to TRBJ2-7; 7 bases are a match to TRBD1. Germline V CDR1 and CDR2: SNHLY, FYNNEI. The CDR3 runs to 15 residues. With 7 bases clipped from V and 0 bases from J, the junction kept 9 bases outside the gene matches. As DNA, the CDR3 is TGTGCCAGCACGAAAAACAGGGGCATCTCCTACGAGCAGTACTTC. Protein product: CASTKNRGISYEQYF.

The CDR3 region is CASSFVARTYNEQFF. DNA for the CDR3: TGTGCCAGCAGCTTCGTAGCAAGGACCTACAATGAGCAGTTCTTC. V gene TRBV13 combines with J gene TRBJ2-1; D unclear. The CDR3 extends over 15 amino acids. Germline V gene sequence: CDR1 PRHDT, CDR2 FYEKMQ (reference sequence). The V end was cut by 3 bases, the J end by 2 bases, with 11 bases between.

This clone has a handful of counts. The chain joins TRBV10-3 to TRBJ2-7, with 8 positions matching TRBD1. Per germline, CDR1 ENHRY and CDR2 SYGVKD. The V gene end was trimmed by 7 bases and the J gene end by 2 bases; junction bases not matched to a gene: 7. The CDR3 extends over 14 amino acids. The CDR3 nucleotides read TGTGCCATCACCCCGGACAGGGTGGCCTACGAGCAGTACTTC. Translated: CAITPDRVAYEQYF.

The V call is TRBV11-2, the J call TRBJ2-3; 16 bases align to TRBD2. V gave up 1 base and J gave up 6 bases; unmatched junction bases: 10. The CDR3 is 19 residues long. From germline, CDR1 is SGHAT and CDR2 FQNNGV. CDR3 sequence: CASSLAPGTSGGAYDTQYF. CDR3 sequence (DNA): TGTGCCAGCAGCTTAGCACCCGGGACTAGCGGGGGGGCATACGATACGCAGTATTTT.

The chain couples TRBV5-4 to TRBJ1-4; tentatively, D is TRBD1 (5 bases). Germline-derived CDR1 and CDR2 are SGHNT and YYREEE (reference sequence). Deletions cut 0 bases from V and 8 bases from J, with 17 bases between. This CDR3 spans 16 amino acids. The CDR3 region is CASSLEVGTQREKLFF. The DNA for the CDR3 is TGTGCCAGCAGCTTGGAGGTCGGGACCCAAAGAGAAAAACTGTTTTTT.

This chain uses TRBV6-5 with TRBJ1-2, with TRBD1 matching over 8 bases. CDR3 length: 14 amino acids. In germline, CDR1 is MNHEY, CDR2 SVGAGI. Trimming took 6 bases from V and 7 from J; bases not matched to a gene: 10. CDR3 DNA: TGTGCCAGCAGGCCACGGACAGGGATGGTTGGCTACACCTTC. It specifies CASRPRTGMVGYTF.